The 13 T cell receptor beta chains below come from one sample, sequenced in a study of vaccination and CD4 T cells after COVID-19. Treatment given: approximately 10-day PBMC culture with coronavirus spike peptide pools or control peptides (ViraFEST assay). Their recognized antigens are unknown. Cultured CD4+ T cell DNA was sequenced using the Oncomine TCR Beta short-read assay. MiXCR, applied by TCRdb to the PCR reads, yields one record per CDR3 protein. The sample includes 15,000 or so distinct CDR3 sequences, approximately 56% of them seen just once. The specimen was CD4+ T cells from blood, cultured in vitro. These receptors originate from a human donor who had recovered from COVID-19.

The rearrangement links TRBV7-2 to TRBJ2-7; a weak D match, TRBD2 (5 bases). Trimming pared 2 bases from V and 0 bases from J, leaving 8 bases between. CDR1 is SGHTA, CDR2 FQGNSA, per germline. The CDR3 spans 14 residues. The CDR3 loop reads CASSLSGNSYEQYF. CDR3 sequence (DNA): TGTGCCAGCAGCTTATCCGGGAACTCCTACGAGCAGTACTTC.

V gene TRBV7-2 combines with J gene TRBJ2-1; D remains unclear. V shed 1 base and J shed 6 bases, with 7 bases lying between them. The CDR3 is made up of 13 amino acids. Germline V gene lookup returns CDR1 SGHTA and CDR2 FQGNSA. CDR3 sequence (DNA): TGTGCCAGCAGCTTAGATCTAGGCAATGAGCAGTTCTTC. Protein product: CASSLDLGNEQFF.

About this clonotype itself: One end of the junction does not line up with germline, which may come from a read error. Here the CDR3 reads CASSAFRTEVF. CDR3 nucleotide sequence: TGTGCCAGCAGTGCCTTTAGGACAGAAGTTTTT. The chain combines TRBV2 with TRBJ1-4, with D possibly being TRBD1 (6 bases). In germline, CDR1 is SNHLY, CDR2 FYNNEI. CDR3 length: 11 residues.

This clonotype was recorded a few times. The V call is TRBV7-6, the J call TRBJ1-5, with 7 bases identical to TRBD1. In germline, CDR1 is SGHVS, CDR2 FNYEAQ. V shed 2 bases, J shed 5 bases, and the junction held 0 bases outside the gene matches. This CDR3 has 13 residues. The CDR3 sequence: CASSLQGDQPQHF. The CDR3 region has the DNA TGTGCCAGCAGCTTACAGGGGGATCAGCCCCAGCATTTT.

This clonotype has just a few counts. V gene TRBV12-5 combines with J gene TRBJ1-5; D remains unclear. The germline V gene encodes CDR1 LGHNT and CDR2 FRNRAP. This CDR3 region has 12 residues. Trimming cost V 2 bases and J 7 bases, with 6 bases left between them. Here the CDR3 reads CASGLTSQPQHF. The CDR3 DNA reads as TGTGCTAGTGGTTTGACCAGCCAGCCCCAGCATTTT.

CDR3 residues: CASSEARTWVATGELFF. In DNA, the CDR3 is TGTGCCAGCAGTGAGGCGAGGACTTGGGTTGCAACCGGGGAGCTGTTTTTT. This chain connects TRBV6-1 to TRBJ2-2; the D gene is possibly TRBD2 (5 bases). The V end lost 3 bases, the J end lost 5 bases, and 19 bases lay between the germline ends. Germline V gene lookup returns CDR1 MNHNS and CDR2 SASEGT. CDR3 length equals 17 residues.

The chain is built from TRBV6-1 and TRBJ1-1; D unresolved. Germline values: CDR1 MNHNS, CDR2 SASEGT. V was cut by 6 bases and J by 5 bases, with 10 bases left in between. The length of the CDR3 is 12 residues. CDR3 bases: TGTGCCAGCAGAAGGACCGGGACTGAAGCTTTCTTT. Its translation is CASRRTGTEAFF.

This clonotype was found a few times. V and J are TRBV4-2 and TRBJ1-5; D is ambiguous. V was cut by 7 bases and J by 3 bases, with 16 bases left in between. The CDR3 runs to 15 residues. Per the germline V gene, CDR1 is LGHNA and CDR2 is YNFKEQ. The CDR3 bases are TGTGCCAGCAAACCCTGGCAGGAAATCAATCAGCCCCAGCATTTT. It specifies CASKPWQEINQPQHF.

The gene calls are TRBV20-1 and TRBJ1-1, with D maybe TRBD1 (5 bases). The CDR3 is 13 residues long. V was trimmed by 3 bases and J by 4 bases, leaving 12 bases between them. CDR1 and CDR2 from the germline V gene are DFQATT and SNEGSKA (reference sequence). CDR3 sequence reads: CSASPGLPTEAFF. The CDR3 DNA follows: TGCAGTGCTAGCCCAGGGCTCCCCACTGAAGCTTTCTTT.

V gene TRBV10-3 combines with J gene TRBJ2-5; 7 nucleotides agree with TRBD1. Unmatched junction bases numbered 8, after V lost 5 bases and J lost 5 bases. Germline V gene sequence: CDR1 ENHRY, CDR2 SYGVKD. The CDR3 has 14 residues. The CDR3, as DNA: TGTGCCATCAGTAGAAGACAGGGCGAGGAGACCCAGTACTTC. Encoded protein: CAISRRQGEETQYF.

As DNA, the CDR3 is TGTGCTAGTGGGAAGGGACAGGGGAACACCGGGGAGCTGTTTTTT. Encoded protein: CASGKGQGNTGELFF. V usage is TRBV12-5 and J usage is TRBJ2-2; 9 bases map to TRBD1. The V segment lost 6 bases and the J segment 1 base; nucleotides outside the gene matches: 3. This CDR3 is built from 15 residues. Germline V CDR1 and CDR2: LGHNT, FRNRAP.

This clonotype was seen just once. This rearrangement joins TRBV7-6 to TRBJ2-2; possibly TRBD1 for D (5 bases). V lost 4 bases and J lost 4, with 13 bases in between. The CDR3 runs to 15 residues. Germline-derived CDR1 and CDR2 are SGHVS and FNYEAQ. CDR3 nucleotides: TGTGCCAGCAGCTCAGGGATAGTGGGCACCGGGGAGCTGTTTTTT. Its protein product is CASSSGIVGTGELFF. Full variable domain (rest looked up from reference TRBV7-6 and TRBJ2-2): GAGVSQSPRYKVTKRGQDVALRCDPISGHVSLYWYRQALGQGPEFLTYFNYEAQQDKSGLPNDRFSAERPEGSISTLTIQRTEQRDSAMYRCASSSGIVGTGELFFGEGSRLTVL.

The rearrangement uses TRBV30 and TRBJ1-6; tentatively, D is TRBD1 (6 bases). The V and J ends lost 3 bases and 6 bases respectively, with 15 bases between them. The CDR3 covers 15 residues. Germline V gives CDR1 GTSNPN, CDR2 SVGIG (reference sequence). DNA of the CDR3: TGTGCCTGGAGCAGTCGGGACACTTTTAATTCACCCCTCCACTTT. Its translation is CAWSSRDTFNSPLHF.